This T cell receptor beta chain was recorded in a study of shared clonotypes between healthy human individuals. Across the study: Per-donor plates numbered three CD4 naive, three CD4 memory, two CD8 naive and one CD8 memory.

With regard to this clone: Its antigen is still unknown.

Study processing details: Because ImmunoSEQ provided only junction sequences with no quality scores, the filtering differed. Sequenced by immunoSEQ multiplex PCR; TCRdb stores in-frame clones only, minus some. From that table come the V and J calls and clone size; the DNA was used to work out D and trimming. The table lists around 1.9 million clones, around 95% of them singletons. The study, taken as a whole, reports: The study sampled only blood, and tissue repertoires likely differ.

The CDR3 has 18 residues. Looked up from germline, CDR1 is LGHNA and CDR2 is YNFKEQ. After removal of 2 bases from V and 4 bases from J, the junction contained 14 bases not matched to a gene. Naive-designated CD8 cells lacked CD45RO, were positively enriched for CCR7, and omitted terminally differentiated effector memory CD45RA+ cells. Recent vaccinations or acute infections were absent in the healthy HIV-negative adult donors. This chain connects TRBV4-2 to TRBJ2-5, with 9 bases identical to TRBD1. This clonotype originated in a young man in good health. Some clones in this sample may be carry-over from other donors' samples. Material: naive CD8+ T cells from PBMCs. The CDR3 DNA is TGTGCCAGCAGCCAACCGGGACAGGGTCTTCTGAGTGGAGAGACCCAGTACTTC. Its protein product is CASSQPGQGLLSGETQYF.